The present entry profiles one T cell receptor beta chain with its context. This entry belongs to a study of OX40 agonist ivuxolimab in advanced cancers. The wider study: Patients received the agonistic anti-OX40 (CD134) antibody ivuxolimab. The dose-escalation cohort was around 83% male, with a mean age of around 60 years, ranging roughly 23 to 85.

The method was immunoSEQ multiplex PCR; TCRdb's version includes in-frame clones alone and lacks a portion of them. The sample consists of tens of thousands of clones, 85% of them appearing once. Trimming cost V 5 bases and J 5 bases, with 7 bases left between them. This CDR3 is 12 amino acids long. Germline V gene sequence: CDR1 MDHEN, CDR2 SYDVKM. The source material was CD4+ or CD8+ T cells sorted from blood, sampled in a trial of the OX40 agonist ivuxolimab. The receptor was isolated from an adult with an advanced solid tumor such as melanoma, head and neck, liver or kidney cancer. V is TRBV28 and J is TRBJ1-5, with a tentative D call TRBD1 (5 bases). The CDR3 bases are TGTGCCAGCAGTGACAGCTATCAGCCCCAGCATTTT. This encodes CASSDSYQPQHF.